Listed here are 23 T cell receptor beta chains from one sample, sequenced in a study of patients and donors after allogeneic stem cell transplantation (dated by TCRdb to the early 2020s). To prepare the library, RT-PCR was applied. The sequencing machine was a NextSeq 550. TCRdb took the public reads, trimmed them with fastp at Q25, ran MiXCR for clone calling and kept in-frame beta chains. Each CDR3 protein appears once, grouped with its most common genes and DNA. The sample includes some 960,000 distinct CDR3 sequences, with approximately 18% observed a single time. Clones ranked in the top ten supply roughly 6% of the sample. Sequences were obtained from blood, either unsorted or a sorted T cell fraction (not recorded which). These receptors all come from a human donor who was either an allogeneic HSCT recipient or a stem cell or donor lymphocyte infusion donor (not recorded which). It is not recorded whose cells these are; they may come from a transplant donor.

This clonotype was picked up many times. V gene TRBV18 combines with J gene TRBJ2-7; 11 bases map to TRBD1. V trimming: 8 bases; J trimming: 7 bases; junction bases outside the gene matches: 10. CDR3 length: 14 amino acids. Germline-derived CDR1 and CDR2 are KGHSH and LQKENI. DNA for the CDR3: TGTGCCAGCAGTCCCGGACAGGGGGCGAGGGAGCAGTACTTC. Its translation: CASSPGQGAREQYF.

The V gene is TRBV19, the J gene TRBJ2-6; no clear D gene. This CDR3 has 16 residues. The germline V gene encodes CDR1 LNHDA and CDR2 SQIVND (reference sequence). Between the trimmed V and J ends, which lost 0 bases and 0 bases, there was a span of 6 bases. CDR3 protein: CASSIDESSGANVLTF. The CDR3 nucleotides are TGTGCCAGTAGTATAGATGAAAGCTCTGGGGCCAACGTCCTGACTTTC. Full variable domain (rest looked up from reference TRBV19 and TRBJ2-6): DGGITQSPKYLFRKEGQNVTLSCEQNLNHDAMYWYRQDPGQGLRLIYYSQIVNDFQKGDIAEGYSVSREKKESFPLTVTSAQKNPTAFYLCASSIDESSGANVLTFGAGSRLTVL.

Ten or more counts support this clonotype. The chain couples TRBV12-3 or TRBV12-4 to TRBJ1-5; possibly TRBD1 for D (5 bases). The CDR3 sequence is 14 residues long. Trimming pared 4 bases from V and 5 bases from J, leaving 12 bases between. The CDR3 is CASSSDSPYQPQHF. The CDR3 DNA follows: TGTGCCAGCAGTTCAGACAGCCCGTATCAGCCCCAGCATTTT.

This clonotype has ten or more counts. The rearrangement uses TRBV12-3 or TRBV12-4 and TRBJ1-2; 7 nucleotides align to TRBD1. This CDR3 is 14 amino acids long. The V and J ends lost 3 bases and 6 bases, in that order; junction bases with no gene match: 7. The CDR3 bases are TGTGCCAGCAGTTTCAGGGGGTTGGCGCATGGCTACACCTTC. This sequence encodes CASSFRGLAHGYTF.

V usage is TRBV7-9 and J usage is TRBJ2-2; 10 bases fit TRBD2. The J segment lost 7 bases and the V segment lost 5 bases, leaving 13 bases of the junction unmatched. Germline CDR1 reads SEHNR; CDR2 reads FQNEAQ (reference sequence). CDR3 length equals 17 residues. The CDR3 DNA reads as TGTGCCAGCAGCCCGTTAGCTAGCGGGAGTATCGGCGGGGAGCTGTTTTTT. It specifies CASSPLASGSIGGELFF.

V gene TRBV9 combines with J gene TRBJ2-2; no clear D gene. The CDR3 spans 14 residues. Trimming pared 2 bases from V and 2 bases from J, leaving 7 bases between. Germline V gene sequence: CDR1 SGDLS, CDR2 YYNGEE. The CDR3 DNA reads TGTGCCAGCAGCGTCGAGATTAACACCGGGGAGCTGTTTTTT. Encoded protein: CASSVEINTGELFF. Full variable domain (outside the CDR3, taken from reference TRBV9 and TRBJ2-2): DSGVTQTPKHLITATGQRVTLRCSPRSGDLSVYWYQQSLDQGLQFLIQYYNGEERAKGNILERFSAQQFPDLHSELNLSSLELGDSALYFCASSVEINTGELFFGEGSRLTVL.

The CDR3 DNA sequence: TGCAGTGCTAGAGGGGGGATTAACTCTGGGGCCAACGTCCTGACTTTC. Translated, it gives CSARGGINSGANVLTF. The chain links TRBV20-1 to TRBJ2-6; D might be TRBD1 or TRBD2, each matching 5 bases. Trimming pared 1 base from V and 0 bases from J, leaving 10 bases between. CDR3 length equals 16 residues. Germline assignment: CDR1 DFQATT and CDR2 SNEGSKA (reference sequence).

The V call is TRBV7-2, the J call TRBJ2-7; D unclear. The CDR3 spans 13 residues. Deletions cut 2 bases from V and 2 bases from J, with 7 bases between. Germline V CDR1 and CDR2: SGHTA, FQGNSA. The DNA for the CDR3 is TGTGCCAGCAGCTTAACTTCCCCCTACGAGCAGTACTTC. Protein product: CASSLTSPYEQYF.

There are a few counts of this clonotype. J is TRBJ2-3 and V is TRBV7-3; D perhaps matches TRBD2 (6 bases). CDR3 length: 14 residues. The germline V and J ends were trimmed by 4 bases and 6 bases, with 14 bases remaining between them. The germline V gene has CDR1 SGHTA and CDR2 FQGTGA. The CDR3 DNA sequence: TGTGCCAGCAGCTCCACGGGTGGGAGGGATACGCAGTATTTT. This sequence encodes CASSSTGGRDTQYF.

This clonotype has a handful of counts. V is TRBV30 and J is TRBJ2-5; TRBD2 matches 8 bases. V was clipped by 0 bases and J by 4 bases; unmatched bases: 1. From germline, CDR1 is GTSNPN and CDR2 SVGIG (reference sequence). The CDR3 is 13 residues long. CDR3 DNA: TGTGCCTGGAGTGTTGGGACTAGAGAGACCCAGTACTTC. Translated: CAWSVGTRETQYF.

This clonotype appeared a few times. The rearrangement links TRBV7-9 to TRBJ2-7; D remains unclear. Looked up from germline, CDR1 is SEHNR and CDR2 is FQNEAQ (reference sequence). Trimming took off 0 bases at V and 4 bases at J, with 4 bases between the two ends. The CDR3 sequence is 12 residues long. In DNA form, the CDR3 reads TGTGCCAGCAGCTTAGCGACTTACGAGCAGTACTTC. The encoded protein is CASSLATYEQYF.

The rearrangement uses TRBV7-6 and TRBJ1-1; unclear D gene. Germline V gene data show CDR1 as SGHVS and CDR2 as FNYEAQ. Trimming took 5 bases from V and 4 from J, leaving 11 bases between them. The CDR3 has 13 amino acids. The CDR3 sequence: CASSHNKATEAFF. The CDR3 DNA is TGTGCCAGCAGCCATAACAAGGCCACTGAAGCTTTCTTT. Based on the CDR3 plus reference TRBV7-6 and TRBJ1-1, the full variable domain is GAGVSQSPRYKVTKRGQDVALRCDPISGHVSLYWYRQALGQGPEFLTYFNYEAQQDKSGLPNDRFSAERPEGSISTLTIQRTEQRDSAMYRCASSHNKATEAFFGQGTRLTVV.

The genes are TRBV6-1 and TRBJ2-2; no reliable D call. Trimming left V 5 bases short and J 2 bases short, with 9 bases between. The CDR3 consists of 14 residues. Germline CDR1 and CDR2: MNHNS and SASEGT. The DNA of the CDR3 is TGTGCCAGCAGTCGGTTAGGCAACACCGGGGAGCTGTTTTTT. Translated, it gives CASSRLGNTGELFF.

The chain combines TRBV27 with TRBJ1-1; D ambiguous. This CDR3 is built from 15 residues. The V end lost 3 bases, the J end lost 1 base, and 12 bases lay between the germline ends. Germline V lookup: CDR1 MNHEY, CDR2 SMNVEV (reference sequence). CDR3 sequence: CASSLLRARNTEAFF. The CDR3, as DNA: TGTGCCAGCAGTTTGTTGAGGGCCAGGAACACTGAAGCTTTCTTT.

This clonotype has more than one count but fewer than ten. J is TRBJ1-1 and V is TRBV25-1; 7 bases agree with TRBD1. V lost 2 bases, J lost 2 bases, and 11 bases stayed unmatched. The CDR3 totals 17 residues. CDR1 and CDR2 (germline): MGHDK, SYGVNS. For the CDR3, the DNA is TGTGCCAGCAGTGAAGACCAGGGGGGCAGGGATAACACTGAAGCTTTCTTT. This gives the protein CASSEDQGGRDNTEAFF.

The J gene is TRBJ2-2, the V gene TRBV3-1; D not resolved. The CDR3 runs 16 residues. Germline V gene lookup returns CDR1 LGHDT and CDR2 YNNKEL (reference sequence). V was trimmed by 7 bases and J by 2 bases, leaving 17 bases between them. The CDR3 is CASTLQHGPNTGELFF. DNA for the CDR3: TGTGCCAGCACCCTCCAGCACGGGCCCAACACCGGGGAGCTGTTTTTT.

This clonotype occurred once. The rearrangement uses TRBV20-1 and TRBJ2-2, with a tentative D call TRBD2 (5 bases). This CDR3 is 12 amino acids long. Trimming shortened V by 3 bases and J by 4 bases, and 6 bases separated the two germline ends. The germline CDR1 and CDR2 sequences are DFQATT and SNEGSKA (reference sequence). The CDR3 DNA reads TGCAGTGCTAGTGCGGGCACCGGGGAGCTGTTTTTT. Encoded protein: CSASAGTGELFF.

The rearrangement uses TRBV4-1 and TRBJ2-3; the D gene is possibly TRBD1 (5 bases). V was clipped by 5 bases and J by 6 bases, with 18 bases between them. Germline V CDR1 and CDR2: MGHRA, YSYEKL. The CDR3 has 15 residues. CDR3 sequence (DNA): TGCGCCAGCAGCGTGCAGGCAGGGTTTTCGGATACGCAGTATTTT. It encodes CASSVQAGFSDTQYF.

This clonotype turned up a few times. The rearrangement uses TRBV2 and TRBJ1-6; D is unresolved. V lost 4 bases and J 9 bases, leaving 19 bases between the germline ends. In germline, CDR1 is SNHLY, CDR2 FYNNEI. This CDR3 has 16 amino acids. CDR3 sequence: CASSGEMAVVGSPLHF. CDR3 DNA sequence: TGTGCCAGCAGTGGGGAAATGGCGGTGGTGGGTTCACCCCTCCACTTT. Complete variable domain (other parts from reference TRBV2 and TRBJ1-6): EPEVTQTPSHQVTQMGQEVILRCVPISNHLYFYWYRQILGQKVEFLVSFYNNEISEKSEIFDDQFSVERPDGSNFTLKIRSTKLEDSAMYFCASSGEMAVVGSPLHFGNGTRLTVT.

The chain links TRBV2 to TRBJ1-5; 8 nucleotides align to TRBD1. With V trimmed by 3 bases and J by 6 bases, 10 bases remained unmatched. This CDR3 comprises 16 residues. CDR1 and CDR2 from the germline V gene are SNHLY and FYNNEI. This CDR3 is CASSDGARGRGQPQHF. CDR3 DNA sequence: TGTGCCAGCAGTGACGGAGCCAGGGGGCGAGGTCAGCCCCAGCATTTT.

CDR3 sequence: CASSFSLGGAVETQYF. In nucleotides, the CDR3 is TGTGCCAGCAGTTTTAGTTTGGGGGGGGCGGTGGAGACCCAGTACTTC. The chain carries TRBV12-3 or TRBV12-4 and TRBJ2-5, with D perhaps TRBD2 (7 bases). The CDR3 runs 16 residues. Trimming took 3 bases from V and 5 from J, leaving 19 bases between them.

This clonotype has just a few counts. The chain employs TRBV24-1 and TRBJ2-3, with 7 bases fitting TRBD1. Per the germline V gene, CDR1 is KGHDR and CDR2 is SFDVKD. This CDR3 has 14 amino acids. After removal of 3 bases from V and 6 bases from J, the junction contained 5 bases not matched to a gene. The CDR3 DNA reads as TGTGCCACCAGTGATCCGACAGGGTCGGATACGCAGTATTTT. Translated, it gives CATSDPTGSDTQYF.

This clonotype showed up just a few times. The chain joins TRBV25-1 to TRBJ1-6; D is possibly TRBD1 (6 bases). V was pared by 3 bases and J by 6 bases, with 18 bases between. The CDR3 runs to 17 residues. Looked up from germline, CDR1 is MGHDK and CDR2 is SYGVNS. CDR3 loop: CASSELTGNLFNSPLHF. CDR3 coding DNA: TGTGCCAGCAGTGAGTTAACAGGGAATCTTTTTAATTCACCCCTCCACTTT. Full variable domain (outside the CDR3, taken from reference TRBV25-1 and TRBJ1-6): EADIYQTPRYLVIGTGKKITLECSQTMGHDKMYWYQQDPGMELHLIHYSYGVNSTEKGDLSSESTVSRIRTEHFPLTLESARPSHTSQYLCASSELTGNLFNSPLHFGNGTRLTVT.